This T cell receptor (beta chain) was captured by sequencing in a study of metastatic and nonmetastatic thyroid tumors. Findings and caveats of the study: Significantly greater TCR beta diversity was reportedly found in malignant thyroid tumors than in benign nodules (in blood and tumor).

This clone came up many times. The antigen is undetermined. Distinct nucleotide sequences in the sample also encode this CDR3. Germline CDR1 and CDR2: SGHAT and FQNNGV. This CDR3 is built from 16 residues. J was trimmed by 2 bases and V by 2 bases; bases with no gene match: 3. Per the original methods: A distant-metastasis classifier for papillary thyroid cancer was built using CDR3 differences across clinicopathological groups. TCRdb re-called clones from the PCR reads using MiXCR. The authors' filters were not applied to this entry. The sample has about 32,000 clones, roughly 25% seen once. No treatment had been given to any patient before thyroid surgery.

V usage is TRBV11-2 and J usage is TRBJ2-6; 7 bases are shared with TRBD1. Material for sequencing was blood. This TCR was recovered from a female donor with papillary thyroid cancer or a benign thyroid nodule (not recorded which). Some clones in this sample may be carry-over from other donors' samples. The CDR3 region has the DNA TGTGCCAGCAGCTTAATAGGGGGCCCTGGGGCCAACGTCCTGACTTTC. It codes for CASSLIGGPGANVLTF.